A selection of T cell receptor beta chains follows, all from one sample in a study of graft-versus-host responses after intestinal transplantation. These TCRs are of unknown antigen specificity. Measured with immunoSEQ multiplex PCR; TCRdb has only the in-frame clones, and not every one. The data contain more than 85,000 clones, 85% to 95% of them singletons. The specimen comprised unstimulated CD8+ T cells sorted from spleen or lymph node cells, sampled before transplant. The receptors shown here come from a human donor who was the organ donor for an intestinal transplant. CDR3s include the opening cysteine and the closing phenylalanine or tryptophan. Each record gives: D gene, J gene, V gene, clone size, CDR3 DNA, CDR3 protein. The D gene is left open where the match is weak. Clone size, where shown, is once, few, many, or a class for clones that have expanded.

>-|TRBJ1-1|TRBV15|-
TGTGCCACCAGCAGAATCCCTTATCAGGCTGAAGCTTTCTTT
CATSRIPYQAEAFF
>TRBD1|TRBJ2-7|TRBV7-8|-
TGTGCCAGCAGCTGGCTCCGGGACAGCTCCTACGAGCAGTACTTC
CASSWLRDSSYEQYF
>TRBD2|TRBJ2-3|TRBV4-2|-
TGTGCCAGCAGTAGAACAACTAGCGGCACAGATACGCAGTATTTT
CASSRTTSGTDTQYF
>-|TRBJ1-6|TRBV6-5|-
TGTGCCAGCAGTTACTTTAGGAGTTCACCCCTCCACTTT
CASSYFRSSPLHF
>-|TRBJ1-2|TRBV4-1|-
TGCGCCAGCAGCCAAGGTCCAGGGGTCGATGGCTACACCTTC
CASSQGPGVDGYTF
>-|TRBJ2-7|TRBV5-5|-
TGTGCCAGCAGAAGGACAGAATACGAGCAGTACTTC
CASRRTEYEQYF
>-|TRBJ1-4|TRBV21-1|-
TGTGCCAGCAGCAAGGGACAGGGGGCGGATGAAAAACTGTTTTTT
CASSKGQGADEKLFF
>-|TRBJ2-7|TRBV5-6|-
TGTGCCAGCAGCTTCGGGGTACCCCAAGCCGGCGAGCAGTACTTC
CASSFGVPQAGEQYF
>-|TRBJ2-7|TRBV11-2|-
TGTGCCAGCAGCGCGTTTACGTCCACGCTACACTTC
CASSAFTSTLHF
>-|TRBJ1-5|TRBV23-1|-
TGCGCCAGCACCCTACCCACTGTCGAGCCCCAGCATTTT
CASTLPTVEPQHF
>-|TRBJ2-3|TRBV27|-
TGTGCCAGCAGTTTATTGGGCAGCACAGATACGCAGTATTTT
CASSLLGSTDTQYF
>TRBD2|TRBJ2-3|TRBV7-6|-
TGTGCCAGCAGCTTAGGTGGCGGGAGGGCCGGAGATACGCAGTATTTT
CASSLGGGRAGDTQYF
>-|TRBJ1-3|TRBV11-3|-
TGTGCCAGCAGCTTCAAGGCCATTAACCCTACTAGTACGGACACCATATATTTT
CASSFKAINPTSTDTIYF
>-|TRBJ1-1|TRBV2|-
TGTGCCAGCAGCACAGGGTTAGGCACTGAAGCTTTCTTT
CASSTGLGTEAFF
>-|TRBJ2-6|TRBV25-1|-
TGTGCCACGAGCGTGAGTACAGGGTGTTGTGGGGCCAACGTCCTGACTTTC
CATSVSTGCCGANVLTF
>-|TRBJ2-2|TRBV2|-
TGTGCCAGCATGGGCACATGCTGCACCGGGGAGCTGTTTTTT
CASMGTCCTGELFF
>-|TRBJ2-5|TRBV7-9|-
TGTGCCAGCAGCTTAAGTGGGGAGGAGACCCAGTACTTC
CASSLSGEETQYF
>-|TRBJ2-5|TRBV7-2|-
TGTGCCAGCAGCTTAGCTCAGCGGGTAGAGACCCAGTACTTC
CASSLAQRVETQYF
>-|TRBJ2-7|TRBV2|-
TGTGCCACCGAGGGCGGCTACGAGCAGTACTTC
CATEGGYEQYF
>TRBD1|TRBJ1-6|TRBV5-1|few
TGCGCCAGCAGCTTGGGACCCTCCATCCAGGGGGCTTCACCCCTCCACTTT
CASSLGPSIQGASPLHF
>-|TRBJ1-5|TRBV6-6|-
TGTGCCAGCAGGATTCCAGGGTATAGCAATCAGCCCCAGCATTTT
CASRIPGYSNQPQHF
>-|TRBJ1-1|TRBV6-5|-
TGTGCCAGCAGTTATTGGCAGGGATACACTGAAGCTTTCTTT
CASSYWQGYTEAFF
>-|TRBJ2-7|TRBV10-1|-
TGCGCCAGCAGTGAGTCCTCACTAAGCGGGTACGAGCAGTACTTC
CASSESSLSGYEQYF
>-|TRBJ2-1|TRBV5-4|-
TGTGCCAGCAGCTTCGACAAAGACTCCTACAATGAGCAGTTCTTC
CASSFDKDSYNEQFF
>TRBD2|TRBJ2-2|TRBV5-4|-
TGTGCCAGCAGCCCAAGCCTCCTGTTCAGCGGGGGCGGGGAGCTGTTTTTT
CASSPSLLFSGGGELFF
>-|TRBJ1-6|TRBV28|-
TGTGCCAGCAGTTTTGTCAGATATAATTCACCCCTCCACTTT
CASSFVRYNSPLHF
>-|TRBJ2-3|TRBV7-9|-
TGTGCCAGCAGCCCCTCGGGATTTAGCACAGATACGCAGTATTTT
CASSPSGFSTDTQYF
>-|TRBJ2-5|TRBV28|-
TGTGCCAGCAGTTTATTCGGGGTTGGAGAGACCCAGTACTTC
CASSLFGVGETQYF
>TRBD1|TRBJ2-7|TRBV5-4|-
TGTGCCAGCAGCTTGGGGTATTTATTGGGACAGACATTC
CASSLGYLLGQTF
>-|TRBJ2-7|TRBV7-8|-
TGTGCCAGCAGCGCCGGGACTGCCTACGAGCAGTACTTC
CASSAGTAYEQYF
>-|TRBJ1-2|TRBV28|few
TGTGCCAGCAGTCAACAGGGCTGGTATGGCTACACCTTC
CASSQQGWYGYTF
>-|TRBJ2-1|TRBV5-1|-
TGCGCCAGCAGCTTGGCCGACTCCGCGGGCCCCTACAATGAGCAGTTCTTC
CASSLADSAGPYNEQFF
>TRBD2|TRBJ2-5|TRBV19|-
TGTGCCAGTAGTCGAAACCCCCCTAGACTAGCGGGGCAAGAGACCCAGTACTTC
CASSRNPPRLAGQETQYF
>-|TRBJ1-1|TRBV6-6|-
TGTGCCAGCAGTTACTTCGCGGCCCCCACTGAAGCTTTCTTT
CASSYFAAPTEAFF
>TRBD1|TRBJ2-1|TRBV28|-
TGTGCCAGCAGCATCGGCAATTACAGGGGGGCGGAGAATGAGCAGTTCTTC
CASSIGNYRGAENEQFF
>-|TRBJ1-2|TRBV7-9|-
TGTGCCAGCAGCACAGAGATGAAGGACAGATACTATGGCTACACCTTC
CASSTEMKDRYYGYTF
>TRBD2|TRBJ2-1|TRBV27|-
TGTGCCAGCAGTTTTTGGGTCGGTAGCGGGACTGAGCAGTTCTTC
CASSFWVGSGTEQFF
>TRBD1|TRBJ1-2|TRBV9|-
TGTGCCAGCAGCGGAGACAAGGGGGCCTATGGCTACACCTTC
CASSGDKGAYGYTF
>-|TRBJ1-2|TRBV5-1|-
TGCGCCAGCAGCTCCGAAGGGACAACAGTAGGGGCTAACTATGGCTACACCTTC
CASSSEGTTVGANYGYTF
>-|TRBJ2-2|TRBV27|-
TGTGCCAGCAGCCTTATGTACACCGGGGAGCTGTTTTTT
CASSLMYTGELFF
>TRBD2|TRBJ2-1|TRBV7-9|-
TGTGCCAGCAGCACAGAGCGGGAGGCTTACGATGAGCAGTTCTTC
CASSTEREAYDEQFF
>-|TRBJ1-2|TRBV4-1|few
TGCGCCAGCAGCCAAGCCCAGGGGATAAACTATGGCTACACCTTC
CASSQAQGINYGYTF
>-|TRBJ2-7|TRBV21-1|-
TGTGCCATCTTAAAGGCGGGCCTAGGCGAGCAGTACTTC
CAILKAGLGEQYF
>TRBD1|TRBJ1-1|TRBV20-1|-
TGCAGTGCTAACAGACAGGGTAACGCTTTCTTT
CSANRQGNAFF
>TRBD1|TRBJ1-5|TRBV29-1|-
TGCAGCGTTGAAGATCGAGGGTTGGGCAGACAGGGTCGTTGCAATCAGCTCCAGCATTTT
CSVEDRGLGRQGRCNQLQHF
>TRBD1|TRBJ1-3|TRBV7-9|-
TGTGCCAGCAGCCCCGGGACAGGGTTAGACGGAAACACCATATATTTT
CASSPGTGLDGNTIYF
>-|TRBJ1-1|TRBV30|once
TGTGCCTGGAGTATTGAGGAGAACACTGAAGCTTTCTTT
CAWSIEENTEAFF
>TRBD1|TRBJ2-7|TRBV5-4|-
TGTGCCAGCAGCCAGGCAGGGACAGCATACTACGAGCAGTACTTC
CASSQAGTAYYEQYF
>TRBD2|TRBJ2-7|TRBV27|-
TGTGCCAGCCGGATTAGCGGGAACCCTTTCGAGCAGTACTTC
CASRISGNPFEQYF
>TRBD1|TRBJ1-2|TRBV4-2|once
TGTGCCAGCAGCCAGTCGGGACAGGGGCGTGGCTACACCTTC
CASSQSGQGRGYTF
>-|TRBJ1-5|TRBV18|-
TGTGCCAGCTCCACCGAATATGGTTCGGGCAATCAGCCCCAGCATTTT
CASSTEYGSGNQPQHF
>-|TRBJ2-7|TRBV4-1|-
TGCGCCAGCAGCCAGATTAGCGGTAGCTACGAGCAGTACTTC
CASSQISGSYEQYF